This T cell receptor beta chain originates from a study of blood T cells in healthy people across ages. Across the study: Capture via template switching afforded approximately one barcoded beta molecule per two T cells. Overall study results and limits: Donor CMV status, an unknown factor, possibly confounded changes in expanded clonotypes. Significant beta diversity loss was already apparent by age roughly 40, declining roughly linearly.

V was pared by 5 bases and J by 6 bases, with 7 bases of the junction left unmatched. CDR1 and CDR2 (germline): SGHTA, FQGTGA. CDR3 length: 16 amino acids. In the case of this clonotype: Its specificity is unknown.

Together with a sample-barcoded 5' primer, a J-beta primer mix was included in a second PCR lasting roughly 6 to 12 cycles. TCRdb re-derived calls from the 5' RACE reads in MiXCR, one entry per CDR3 protein. This table has about a million distinct CDR3 sequences, about 48% appearing once. The sequencing input was blood. The genes are TRBV7-3 and TRBJ1-6, with TRBD1 matching over 10 bases. This clonotype was sampled from a young man in good health. The CDR3, as DNA: TGTGCCAGCAGCGCGGAGGGACAGGGGTTTAATTCACCCCTCCACTTT. This gives the protein CASSAEGQGFNSPLHF. The variable domain in full, completed from reference TRBV7-3 and TRBJ1-6, reads GAGVSQTPSNKVTEKGKYVELRCDPISGHTALYWYRQSLGQGPEFLIYFQGTGAADDSGLPNDRFFAVRPEGSVSTLKIQRTERGDSAVYLCASSAEGQGFNSPLHFGNGTRLTVT.